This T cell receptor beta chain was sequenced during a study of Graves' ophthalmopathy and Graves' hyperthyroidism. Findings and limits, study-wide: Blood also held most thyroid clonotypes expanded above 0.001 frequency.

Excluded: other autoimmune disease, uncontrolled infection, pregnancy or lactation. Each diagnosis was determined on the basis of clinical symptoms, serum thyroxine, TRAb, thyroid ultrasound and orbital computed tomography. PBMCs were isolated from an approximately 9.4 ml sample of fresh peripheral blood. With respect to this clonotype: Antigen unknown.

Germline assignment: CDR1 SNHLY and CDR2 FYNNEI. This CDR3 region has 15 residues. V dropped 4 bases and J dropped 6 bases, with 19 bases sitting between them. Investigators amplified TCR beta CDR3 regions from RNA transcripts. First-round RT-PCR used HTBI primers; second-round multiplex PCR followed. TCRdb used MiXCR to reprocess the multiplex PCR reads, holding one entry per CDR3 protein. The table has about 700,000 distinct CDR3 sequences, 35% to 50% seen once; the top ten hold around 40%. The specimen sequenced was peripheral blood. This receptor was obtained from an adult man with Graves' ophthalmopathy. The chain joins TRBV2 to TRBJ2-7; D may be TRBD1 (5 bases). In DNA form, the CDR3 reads TGTGCCAGCAGTGCTAGGGAAGCCCTCCAGGGCGAGCAGTACTTC. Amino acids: CASSAREALQGEQYF.